These T cell receptor beta chains were read from a single sample in a study of response to subunit inactivated influenza vaccine. Each CDR3 protein is one row after TCRdb ran MiXCR on the RT-PCR reads. The data hold 450,000 to 500,000 distinct CDR3 sequences, with 10% to 11% observed a single time. This material consisted of PBMCs from blood, taken more than 35 days after vaccination. Receptors were obtained from a man aged 50 to 60 who received an inactivated influenza vaccine. Both conserved end residues are trimmed from each CDR3. The order of the fields is V gene, J gene, CDR3 protein.

V: TRBV4-2; J: TRBJ2-2; CDR3: ASSQDARGANTGELF
V: TRBV7-2; J: TRBJ2-3; CDR3: ASSLFSAGSTDTQY
V: TRBV6-2/TRBV6-3; J: TRBJ1-5; CDR3: ASSYSGTGRDQPQH
V: TRBV15; J: TRBJ2-3; CDR3: ATRSRTSGRSDTQY
V: TRBV28; J: TRBJ1-1; CDR3: ASSFPTPNTEAF
V: TRBV7-9; J: TRBJ1-1; CDR3: ASSIGSEAF
V: TRBV7-7; J: TRBJ2-5; CDR3: ASSLGSGAQY
V: TRBV29-1; J: TRBJ2-1; CDR3: SVAGGRASNEQF
V: TRBV20-1; J: TRBJ2-5; CDR3: SAGRKTSSWETQY
V: TRBV2; J: TRBJ2-3; CDR3: ASSVITDTQY
V: TRBV24-1; J: TRBJ2-3; CDR3: ATSGASGVVDTQY
V: TRBV11-1; J: TRBJ2-2; CDR3: ASSLLGSAGELF
V: TRBV5-1; J: TRBJ2-3; CDR3: ASRAGVGPDTLY
V: TRBV27; J: TRBJ1-3; CDR3: ASSRMGSGNTIY
V: TRBV4-3; J: TRBJ2-3; CDR3: ASSQDLAWIASPDTQY
V: TRBV11-2; J: TRBJ2-6; CDR3: ASRGPFGANVLT
V: TRBV10-3; J: TRBJ2-5; CDR3: AIRPSGRETQY
V: TRBV12-3/TRBV12-4; J: TRBJ2-7; CDR3: ASSLAGTVSYEQY
V: TRBV11-2; J: TRBJ2-1; CDR3: ASSLDGYNEQF
V: TRBV20-1; J: TRBJ1-2; CDR3: SATGTGYGYT
V: TRBV24-1; J: TRBJ1-2; CDR3: ATSGNPNYGYT
V: TRBV2; J: TRBJ1-4; CDR3: ASRLRRTNEKLF
V: TRBV12-3/TRBV12-4; J: TRBJ1-5; CDR3: ASRLGTYQPQH
V: TRBV29-1; J: TRBJ1-1; CDR3: SAGGAGAPNTEAF
V: TRBV12-3/TRBV12-4; J: TRBJ2-3; CDR3: ASSLAPGVGTDTQY
V: TRBV28; J: TRBJ2-7; CDR3: ASTGTYEQY
V: TRBV19; J: TRBJ1-5; CDR3: ASSIGSFSNQPQH
V: TRBV7-9; J: TRBJ2-3; CDR3: ASSPSGTGPFDTQY
V: TRBV27; J: TRBJ2-7; CDR3: ASSSGTGRAYEQY
V: TRBV12-3/TRBV12-4; J: TRBJ2-4; CDR3: ASSRDRGNIQY
V: TRBV7-6; J: TRBJ2-2; CDR3: ASSLGFQNTGELF
V: TRBV2; J: TRBJ1-5; CDR3: ASSARNSNQPQH
V: TRBV5-1; J: TRBJ2-1; CDR3: ASSFGLVDNEQF
V: TRBV12-3/TRBV12-4; J: TRBJ2-2; CDR3: ASSSFLQKTGELF
V: TRBV7-6; J: TRBJ2-1; CDR3: ASQPESGGNEQF
V: TRBV14; J: TRBJ2-7; CDR3: ASSQAGVYEQY
V: TRBV3-1; J: TRBJ1-2; CDR3: ASSQVGGYSGYT
V: TRBV7-3; J: TRBJ2-1; CDR3: ASSPRGLARSYNEQF
V: TRBV20-1; J: TRBJ2-5; CDR3: SASAGGGSYILGETQY
V: TRBV27; J: TRBJ2-5; CDR3: ASSVSAMETQY
V: TRBV5-1; J: TRBJ1-2; CDR3: ASSPGQDYGYT
V: TRBV5-5; J: TRBJ1-1; CDR3: ASSLDNGSTEAF
V: TRBV5-1; J: TRBJ2-1; CDR3: ASSPPASGSPNNEQF
V: TRBV5-1; J: TRBJ2-2; CDR3: ASSSGDRVRTGELF
V: TRBV5-4; J: TRBJ1-2; CDR3: ASSGGTVGGYT